What follows are 9 T cell receptor beta chains derived from one specimen sequenced in a study of regulatory T cells in long-lasting Graves disease. Specified time point: newly diagnosed GD, antithyroid drugs for less than 3 months. The authors made the TCR library using RNA they extracted from PBMCs. Construction of the TCR beta libraries employed iRepertoire HTBI primers in conjunction with Arm-PCR of CDR3 regions. TCRdb passed the multiplex PCR reads through MiXCR, listing each CDR3 protein once. This table holds about 530,000 distinct CDR3 sequences, approximately 16% found once. The data also belong to a second study, concerning T cells in Graves' hyperthyroidism and ophthalmopathy.

This specimen consisted of peripheral blood mononuclear cells (PBMCs), obtained at new diagnosis, from a patient treated with antithyroid drugs. These receptors all stem from a woman aged 35-65 years with Graves disease.

This clonotype has a count of ten or more. The chain couples TRBV12-3 or TRBV12-4 to TRBJ2-1; 9 bases map to TRBD2. After removal of 7 bases from V and 6 bases from J, the junction contained 7 bases not matched to a gene. This CDR3 has 14 residues. The CDR3 loop is CASKGTSTSNEQFF. CDR3 nucleotides: TGTGCCAGCAAAGGGACTAGCACTAGCAATGAGCAGTTCTTC.

Ten or more counts support this clonotype. The chain joins TRBV2 to TRBJ2-5, with D unresolved. The CDR3 consists of 11 residues. The V end was cut by 4 bases, the J end by 3 bases, with 3 bases between. Germline loops: CDR1 SNHLY, CDR2 FYNNEI. CDR3 sequence reads: CASSGEETQYF. CDR3 coding DNA: TGTGCCAGCAGTGGGGAAGAGACCCAGTACTTC.

This clonotype was seen repeatedly, ten times or more. A junction boundary mismatches the germline segment, possibly from a read error. This chain uses TRBV5-1 with TRBJ1-1; a possible D gene is TRBD1 (6 bases). CDR3 length equals 14 residues. From germline, CDR1 is SGHRS and CDR2 YFSETQ. The CDR3 spells CASSRGHLNTEAFF. Written as DNA, the CDR3 is TGTGCCAGCAGCCGGGGACACCTGAACACTGAAGCTTTCTTT.

This clonotype was found a few times. The J gene is TRBJ2-2, the V gene TRBV24-1, with a possible D match to TRBD2 (6 bases). Trimming shortened V by 5 bases and J by 8 bases, and 8 bases separated the two germline ends. Germline loops: CDR1 KGHDR, CDR2 SFDVKD. The CDR3 totals 12 residues. DNA of the CDR3: TGTGCCACCAGTGTAGCGGCTGGGGAGCTGTTTTTT. It yields the protein CATSVAAGELFF.

In this sample, this clonotype turned up a few times. The chain carries TRBV27 and TRBJ1-6; D gene unclear. The germline V gene has CDR1 MNHEY and CDR2 SMNVEV (reference sequence). This CDR3 comprises 13 residues. With 7 bases removed from V and 4 bases from J, the gap between germline ends came to 8 bases. The CDR3 DNA sequence: TGTGCCAGCACCCGGGGATATAATTCACCCCTCCACTTT. Amino acids: CASTRGYNSPLHF.

This clonotype was picked up many times. This chain connects TRBV6-9 to TRBJ1-1, with TRBD1 identical over 8 bases. The CDR3 is made up of 13 amino acids. Germline values: CDR1 MNHGY, CDR2 SVAAGI. Trimming cost V 3 bases and J 12 bases; bases outside gene matches: 9. CDR3 in amino acids: CASSYRPGQGSFF. The CDR3 DNA reads as TGTGCCAGCAGTTACAGACCCGGACAGGGATCTTTCTTT.

This chain joins TRBV27 and TRBJ2-1; D possibly uses TRBD1 or TRBD2 (5 bases each). CDR1 is MNHEY, CDR2 SMNVEV, per germline (reference sequence). The CDR3 has 16 amino acids. V was clipped by 1 base and J by 0 bases, with 10 bases between them. The CDR3 nucleotides read TGTGCCAGCAGTTTATTCCCAGGGAGCTCCTACAATGAGCAGTTCTTC. Translating gives CASSLFPGSSYNEQFF.

The chain employs TRBV7-8 and TRBJ1-2, with 7 positions matching TRBD1. V lost 4 bases to trimming and J lost 5 bases; unmatched junction nucleotides: 10. Germline CDR1 reads SGHVS; CDR2 reads FQNEAQ. The CDR3 covers 15 residues. CDR3: CASSSGQVLRYGYTF. DNA of the CDR3: TGTGCCAGCAGCTCAGGACAGGTCCTTCGGTATGGCTACACCTTC.

In this sample, this clonotype turned up many times. The rearrangement links TRBV6-5 to TRBJ2-5, with a tentative D call TRBD1 (6 bases). V dropped 0 bases and J dropped 5 bases, with 13 bases sitting between them. The CDR3 is 15 residues long. CDR1 and CDR2 (germline): MNHEY, SVGAGI. CDR3 residues: CASSYSGQIGETQYF. The CDR3 nucleotides are TGTGCCAGCAGTTACTCGGGACAAATCGGGGAGACCCAGTACTTC.